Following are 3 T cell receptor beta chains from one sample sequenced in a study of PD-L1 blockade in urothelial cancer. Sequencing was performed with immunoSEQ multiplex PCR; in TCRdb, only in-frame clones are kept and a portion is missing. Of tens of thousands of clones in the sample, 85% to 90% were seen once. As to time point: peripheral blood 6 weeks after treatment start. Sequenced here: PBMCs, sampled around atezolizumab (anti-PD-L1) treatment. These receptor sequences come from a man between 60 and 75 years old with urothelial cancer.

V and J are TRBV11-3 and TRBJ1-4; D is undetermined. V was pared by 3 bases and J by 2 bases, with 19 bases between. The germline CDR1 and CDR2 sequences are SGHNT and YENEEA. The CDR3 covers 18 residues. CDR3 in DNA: TGTGCCAGCAGCTTCCGGTCATGGTCGGGTCCCACTAATGAAAAACTGTTTTTT. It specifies CASSFRSWSGPTNEKLFF.

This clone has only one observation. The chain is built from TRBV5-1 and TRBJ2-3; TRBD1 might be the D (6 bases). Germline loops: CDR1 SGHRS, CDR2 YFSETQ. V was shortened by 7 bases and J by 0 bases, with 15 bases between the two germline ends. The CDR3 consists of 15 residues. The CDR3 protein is CASADRPGSTDTQYF. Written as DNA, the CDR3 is TGCGCCAGCGCCGACAGGCCGGGAAGCACAGATACGCAGTATTTT.

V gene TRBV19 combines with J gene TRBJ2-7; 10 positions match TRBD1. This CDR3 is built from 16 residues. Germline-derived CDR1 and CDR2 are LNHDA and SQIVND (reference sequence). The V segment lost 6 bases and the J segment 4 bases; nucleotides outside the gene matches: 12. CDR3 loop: CASSLKGQGGRYEQYF. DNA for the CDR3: TGTGCCAGTAGCCTAAAAGGACAGGGGGGAAGATACGAGCAGTACTTC.